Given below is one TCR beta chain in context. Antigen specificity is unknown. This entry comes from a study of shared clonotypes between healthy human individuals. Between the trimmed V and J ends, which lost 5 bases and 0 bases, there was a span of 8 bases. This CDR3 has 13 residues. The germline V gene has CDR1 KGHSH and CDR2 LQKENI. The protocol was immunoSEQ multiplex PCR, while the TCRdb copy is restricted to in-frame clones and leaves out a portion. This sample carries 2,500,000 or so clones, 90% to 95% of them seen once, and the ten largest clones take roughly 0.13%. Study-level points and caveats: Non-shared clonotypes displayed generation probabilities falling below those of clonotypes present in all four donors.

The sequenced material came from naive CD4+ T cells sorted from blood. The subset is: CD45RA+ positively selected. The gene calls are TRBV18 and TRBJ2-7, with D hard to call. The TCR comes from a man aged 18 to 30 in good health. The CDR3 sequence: CASSSISSYEQYF. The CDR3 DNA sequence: TGTGCCAGCTCATCAATCAGCTCCTACGAGCAGTACTTC.